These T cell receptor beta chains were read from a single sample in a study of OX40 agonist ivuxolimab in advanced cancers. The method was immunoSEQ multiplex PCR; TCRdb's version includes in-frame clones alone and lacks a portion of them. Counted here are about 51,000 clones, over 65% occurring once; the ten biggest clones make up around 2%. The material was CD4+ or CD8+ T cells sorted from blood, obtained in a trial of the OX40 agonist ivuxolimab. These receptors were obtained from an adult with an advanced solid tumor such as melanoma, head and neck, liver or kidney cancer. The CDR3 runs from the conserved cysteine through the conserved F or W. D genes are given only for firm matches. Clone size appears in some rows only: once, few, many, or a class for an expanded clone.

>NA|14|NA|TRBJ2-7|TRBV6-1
CASRQGTPIYEQYF
TGTGCCAGCAGACAGGGTACGCCTATCTACGAGCAGTACTTC
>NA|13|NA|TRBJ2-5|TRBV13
CASSLGRQETQYF
TGTGCCAGCAGCTTAGGCCGCCAAGAGACCCAGTACTTC
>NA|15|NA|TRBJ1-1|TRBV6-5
CASIGGGSQDTEAFF
TGTGCCAGCATTGGAGGGGGGTCTCAAGACACTGAAGCTTTCTTT
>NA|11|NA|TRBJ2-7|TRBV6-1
CASNSLGEQYF
TGTGCCAGCAACTCGCTTGGCGAGCAGTACTTC
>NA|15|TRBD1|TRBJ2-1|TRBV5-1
CASSEGQAAYNEQFF
TGCGCCAGCAGCGAGGGACAGGCGGCCTACAATGAGCAGTTCTTC
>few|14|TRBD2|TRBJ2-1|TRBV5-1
CASSLGAGGGSRVF
TGCGCCAGCAGCTTGGGTGCGGGAGGAGGCTCTAGAGTCTTC
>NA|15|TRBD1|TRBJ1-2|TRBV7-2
CASSLRQGANYGYTF
TGTGCCAGCAGCTTACGACAGGGGGCGAACTATGGCTACACCTTC
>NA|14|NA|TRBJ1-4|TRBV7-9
CASSLARGNEKLFF
TGTGCCAGCAGCCTCGCCAGGGGCAACGAAAAACTGTTTTTT
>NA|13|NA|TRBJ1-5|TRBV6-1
CASMRRDYQPQHF
TGTGCCAGCATGAGACGGGATTATCAGCCCCAGCATTTT
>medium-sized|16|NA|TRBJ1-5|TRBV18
CASSPDERGRNQPQHF
TGTGCCAGCTCACCCGACGAGCGGGGGAGAAATCAGCCCCAGCATTTT
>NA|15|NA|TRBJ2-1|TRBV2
CASSEALLVFDEQFF
TGTGCCAGCAGTGAGGCGCTACTAGTTTTCGATGAGCAGTTCTTC
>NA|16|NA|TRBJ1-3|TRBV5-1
CASSSGTHSSGNTIYF
TGCGCCAGCAGCTCTGGGACCCATAGCTCTGGAAACACCATATATTTT
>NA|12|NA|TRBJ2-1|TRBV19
CASSLQDGEQFF
TGTGCCAGTAGTCTGCAAGATGGCGAGCAGTTCTTC